One and the same sample provided the 26 T cell receptor beta chains below, sequenced in a study of spatial heterogeneity in lung cancer. Each CDR3 protein gets one entry after TCRdb re-called the 5' RACE reads with MiXCR. The sample lists some 10,000 distinct CDR3 sequences, roughly 6% occurring once. The time point: sample taken at primary tumor resection. Here the sequenced sample was normal lung tissue next to the tumor, taken at surgery. Every receptor here comes from a male donor with early-stage non-small cell lung cancer.

This clonotype was detected ten times or more. This chain uses TRBV27 with TRBJ2-5, with 10 bases aligning to TRBD1. The CDR3 contains 15 residues. CDR1 and CDR2 (germline): MNHEY, SMNVEV (reference sequence). J lost 2 bases, V lost 3 bases, and 3 bases had no gene match. This CDR3 reads CASSLGQGRQETQYF. The DNA of the CDR3 is TGTGCCAGCAGTTTGGGACAGGGGAGGCAAGAGACCCAGTACTTC.

This rearrangement joins TRBV27 to TRBJ2-2; the D call may be TRBD1 or TRBD2 (5 bases each). This CDR3 is 16 amino acids long. V shed 2 bases and J shed 2 bases, with 12 bases lying between them. Germline loops: CDR1 MNHEY, CDR2 SMNVEV (reference sequence). The CDR3 spells CASSLMGTLNTGELFF. The CDR3 DNA reads as TGTGCCAGCAGTTTAATGGGGACCCTCAACACCGGGGAGCTGTTTTTT.

The V gene is TRBV4-1, the J gene TRBJ2-7; 9 bases are a match to TRBD1. Trimming removed 4 bases from V and 7 bases from J; junction bases left unmatched: 8. The germline V gene has CDR1 MGHRA and CDR2 YSYEKL. This CDR3 has 14 amino acids. This CDR3 is CASSLRDRVDEQYF. DNA for the CDR3: TGCGCCAGCAGCCTCCGGGACAGGGTCGATGAGCAGTACTTC.

This clonotype was recorded at least ten times. The J gene is TRBJ2-4, the V gene TRBV4-1; D unclear. Trimming cost V 0 bases and J 6 bases, with 18 bases left between them. Germline CDR1 reads MGHRA; CDR2 reads YSYEKL. This CDR3 is built from 17 residues. The CDR3, as DNA: TGCGCCAGCAGCCAAGAACCCCCGGAAGGTCAGCTAAACATTCAGTACTTC. Translating it yields CASSQEPPEGQLNIQYF.

There are many counts of this clonotype. The chain has TRBV6-5 and TRBJ1-1, with 7 bases lining up with TRBD1. Trimming removed 6 bases from V and 4 bases from J; junction bases left unmatched: 11. The germline CDR1 and CDR2 sequences are MNHEY and SVGAGI. The CDR3 is 15 residues long. CDR3 region: CASREGGPIGTEAFF. For the CDR3, the DNA is TGTGCCAGCAGGGAAGGGGGCCCCATCGGCACTGAAGCTTTCTTT.

This clonotype appeared many times. The J gene is TRBJ1-1, the V gene TRBV5-5, with TRBD1 matching 9 bases. The ends lost 3 bases at V and 1 base at J; junction bases unmatched: 10. Germline V lookup: CDR1 SGHKS, CDR2 YYEKEE (reference sequence). The CDR3 covers 17 residues. CDR3 in DNA: TGTGCCAGCAGCTCACAGGGGGCTCCAAGGGCGAACACTGAAGCTTTCTTT. This translates into CASSSQGAPRANTEAFF.

This clonotype was observed at least ten times. A much larger clone sits a single nucleotide away, making a read error possible. The chain links TRBV7-3 to TRBJ1-3, with D perhaps TRBD1 (5 bases). This CDR3 region has 14 residues. The germline gives CDR1 SGHTA, CDR2 FQGTGA. V lost 6 bases and J lost 3, with 12 bases in between. In DNA, the CDR3 is TGTGCCAGCAGTTCCAGACAGATTGGAAACACCATATATTTT. Amino acids: CASSSRQIGNTIYF.

The table lists this clonotype with many counts. The gene calls are TRBV7-2 and TRBJ2-1; TRBD2 matches 7 bases. There are 16 residues in the CDR3. Germline V gene lookup returns CDR1 SGHTA and CDR2 FQGNSA. Germline trimming cut 1 base from V and 10 bases from J; bases unmatched to any gene: 13. The CDR3 here is CASSLVVGGGLMEQFF. The CDR3 DNA is TGTGCCAGCAGCTTAGTCGTAGGCGGGGGTCTTATGGAGCAGTTCTTC. Full variable domain (outside the CDR3, taken from reference TRBV7-2 and TRBJ2-1): GAGVSQSPSNKVTEKGKDVELRCDPISGHTALYWYRQSLGQGLEFLIYFQGNSAPDKSGLPSDRFSAERTGGSVSTLTIQRTQQEDSAVYLCASSLVVGGGLMEQFFGPGTRLTVL.

This clonotype was seen repeatedly, ten times or more. CDR3 bases: TGTGCCAGCAGTTCCTCTTTACAGGGAGATAATGGCTACACCTTC. Translated: CASSSSLQGDNGYTF. The chain is built from TRBV12-3 or TRBV12-4 and TRBJ1-2; TRBD1 might be the D (6 bases). The CDR3 covers 15 residues. V dropped 4 bases and J dropped 6 bases, with 18 bases sitting between them.

The sample holds many counts of this clonotype. The gene calls are TRBV21-1 and TRBJ2-7; the table's D call of TRBD1 was not tested on the DNA. TRBV21-1 is deemed a pseudogene. The CDR3 is 12 amino acids. The CDR3 DNA reads TGTGCCAGCGCCGACAGGGTCCACGAGCAGTACTTC. It is translated as CASADRVHEQYF.

In this sample, this clonotype turned up many times. The rearrangement links TRBV5-4 to TRBJ1-1; D ambiguous. The germline V gene encodes CDR1 SGHNT and CDR2 YYREEE (reference sequence). This CDR3 is built from 13 residues. Trimming stripped 3 bases from V and 2 bases from J, with 8 bases between. Here the CDR3 reads CASSSEENTEAFF. Here the CDR3 DNA reads TGTGCCAGCAGCTCGGAGGAAAACACTGAAGCTTTCTTT.

This rearrangement joins TRBV10-3 to TRBJ1-1; 11 positions agree with TRBD1. This CDR3 spans 14 amino acids. Germline trimming cut 11 bases from V and 3 bases from J; bases unmatched to any gene: 8. CDR1 and CDR2 (germline): ENHRY, SYGVKD. The CDR3 reads CASEGTGGYTEAFF. CDR3 bases: TGTGCCTCCGAAGGGACAGGGGGGTACACTGAAGCTTTCTTT.

This clonotype was recorded many times. This chain connects TRBV12-3 or TRBV12-4 to TRBJ1-4; D gene unclear. The CDR3 runs to 14 residues. V was pared by 2 bases and J by 0 bases, with 4 bases between. CDR3 DNA: TGTGCCAGCAGTTTACGGACAACTAATGAAAAACTGTTTTTT. Translated: CASSLRTTNEKLFF.

The V gene is TRBV3-1, the J gene TRBJ2-1; 10 nucleotides agree with TRBD2. The ends lost 4 bases at V and 4 bases at J; junction bases unmatched: 10. CDR1 and CDR2 from the germline V gene are LGHDT and YNNKEL (reference sequence). The CDR3 has 17 residues. The chain's CDR3 is CASSPTISSGGYNEQFF. CDR3 bases: TGTGCCAGCAGCCCAACCATTTCTAGCGGGGGATACAATGAGCAGTTCTTC.

This clonotype came up many times. The J gene is TRBJ2-7, the V gene TRBV7-2; 8 nucleotides match TRBD2. The junction had 12 bases not matched to a gene; V was cut back by 1 base and J by 7 bases. Germline lookup yields CDR1 SGHTA and CDR2 FQGNSA. The CDR3 length is 16 residues. The CDR3, as DNA: TGTGCCAGCAGCTTAGTGGGCCTAGCGGGTGGCTTGGAGCAGTACTTC. It is translated as CASSLVGLAGGLEQYF. The full variable domain, rest sourced from reference TRBV7-2 and TRBJ2-7, is GAGVSQSPSNKVTEKGKDVELRCDPISGHTALYWYRQSLGQGLEFLIYFQGNSAPDKSGLPSDRFSAERTGGSVSTLTIQRTQQEDSAVYLCASSLVGLAGGLEQYFGPGTRLTVT.

At least ten counts were recorded for this clonotype. The V call is TRBV19, the J call TRBJ1-5; D gene unclear. This CDR3 contains 14 residues. The V and J ends lost 2 bases and 6 bases respectively, with 11 bases between them. CDR1 is LNHDA, CDR2 SQIVND, per germline (reference sequence). CDR3 region: CASSILAEGQPQHF. The CDR3 DNA reads as TGTGCCAGTAGTATACTTGCGGAGGGTCAGCCCCAGCATTTT.

This clonotype was recorded many times. DNA for the CDR3: TGTGCCAGCAGGCCCCCGGGACAGGGGTCCAACTATGGCTACACCTTC. It encodes CASRPPGQGSNYGYTF. The V gene is TRBV28, the J gene TRBJ1-2; 10 bases agree with TRBD1. The J segment lost 2 bases and the V segment lost 6 bases, leaving 9 bases of the junction unmatched. The CDR3 runs to 16 residues. Germline assignment: CDR1 MDHEN and CDR2 SYDVKM.

This clonotype was seen at least ten times. The chain is built from TRBV20-1 and TRBJ1-3; unclear D gene. The CDR3 is 12 amino acids. The germline V gene has CDR1 DFQATT and CDR2 SNEGSKA (reference sequence). V gave up 6 bases and J gave up 0 bases, with 6 bases separating them. The CDR3 DNA reads TGCAGTGCATTTTCCTCTGGAAACACCATATATTTT. Translating gives CSAFSSGNTIYF.

By sample share, this clonotype is medium-sized. This chain uses TRBV25-1 with TRBJ1-1; D may be TRBD1 (5 bases). Trimming left V 4 bases short and J 4 bases short, with 13 bases between. There are 14 residues in the CDR3. The germline gives CDR1 MGHDK, CDR2 SYGVNS. The CDR3 loop reads CASSGGGRSTEAFF. In nucleotides, the CDR3 is TGTGCCAGCAGTGGGGGGGGTAGGAGCACTGAAGCTTTCTTT.

In its sample, this clonotype was seen many times. The chain links TRBV20-1 to TRBJ2-7; 9 bases are shared with TRBD1. The CDR3 is made up of 14 amino acids. After removal of 5 bases from V and 4 bases from J, the junction contained 9 bases not matched to a gene. Germline CDR1 DFQATT, CDR2 SNEGSKA (reference sequence). CDR3: CSALTGTGYYEQYF. In DNA, the CDR3 is TGCAGTGCTTTAACCGGGACAGGGTATTACGAGCAGTACTTC.

The chain uses TRBV2 and TRBJ1-5; TRBD1 matches 7 bases. V was pared by 6 bases and J by 4 bases, with 0 bases of the junction left unmatched. Germline CDR1 SNHLY, CDR2 FYNNEI. The CDR3 is 12 amino acids. The CDR3 DNA is TGTGCCAGCAGACAGGGGAATCAGCCCCAGCATTTT. It specifies CASRQGNQPQHF.

This clonotype has a count of ten or more. The genes are TRBV28 and TRBJ1-1, with 10 bases lining up with TRBD1. Trimming at V came to 3 bases and at J to 5 bases, leaving 12 bases not matched to a gene. Looked up from germline, CDR1 is MDHEN and CDR2 is SYDVKM. The CDR3 runs to 17 residues. CDR3 nucleotides: TGTGCCAGCAGTTTCGCCCCGTCGGACAGGGGGACAACTGAAGCTTTCTTT. Its translation: CASSFAPSDRGTTEAFF. The full variable domain, rest sourced from reference TRBV28 and TRBJ1-1, is DVKVTQSSRYLVKRTGEKVFLECVQDMDHENMFWYRQDPGLGLRLIYFSYDVKMKEKGDIPEGYSVSREKKERFSLILESASTNQTSMYLCASSFAPSDRGTTEAFFGQGTRLTVV.

This clonotype was detected many times. This chain's CDR3 is CASSVGSSYNEQFF. CDR3 coding DNA: TGTGCCAGCAGCGTAGGGAGCTCCTACAATGAGCAGTTCTTC. The V and J genes are TRBV9 and TRBJ2-1; D is unresolved. The CDR3 consists of 14 residues. V shed 0 bases and J shed 0 bases, with 4 bases lying between them. CDR1 is SGDLS, CDR2 YYNGEE, per germline.

This clonotype is medium-sized (0.01 to 0.1%). This rearrangement joins TRBV6-2 or TRBV6-3 to TRBJ1-5; D perhaps matches TRBD1 (5 bases). Germline lookup yields CDR1 MNHEY and CDR2 SVGEGT. This CDR3 spans 16 amino acids. V lost 7 bases and J lost 6, with 22 bases in between. CDR3 sequence: CASTPRREGLGQPQHF. The CDR3 coding sequence is TGTGCCAGCACCCCACGGAGGGAGGGGTTAGGTCAGCCCCAGCATTTT.

This clonotype has a single count. This chain connects TRBV7-2 to TRBJ2-3, with D unresolved. CDR3 length: 13 amino acids. CDR1 and CDR2 from the germline V gene are SGHTA and FQGNSA. With 1 base removed from V and 4 bases from J, the gap between germline ends came to 6 bases. The CDR3 here is CASSLEEPDTQYF. For the CDR3, the DNA is TGTGCCAGCAGCTTAGAAGAACCAGATACGCAGTATTTT.

This clonotype appeared many times. The chain carries TRBV12-3 or TRBV12-4 and TRBJ2-2; D may be TRBD2 (5 bases). This CDR3 region has 16 residues. Trimming cost V 6 bases and J 5 bases, with 19 bases left between them. The chain's CDR3 is CASRNRSAAVTGELFF. CDR3 DNA sequence: TGTGCCAGCAGGAACCGGTCGGCAGCGGTAACCGGGGAGCTGTTTTTT.